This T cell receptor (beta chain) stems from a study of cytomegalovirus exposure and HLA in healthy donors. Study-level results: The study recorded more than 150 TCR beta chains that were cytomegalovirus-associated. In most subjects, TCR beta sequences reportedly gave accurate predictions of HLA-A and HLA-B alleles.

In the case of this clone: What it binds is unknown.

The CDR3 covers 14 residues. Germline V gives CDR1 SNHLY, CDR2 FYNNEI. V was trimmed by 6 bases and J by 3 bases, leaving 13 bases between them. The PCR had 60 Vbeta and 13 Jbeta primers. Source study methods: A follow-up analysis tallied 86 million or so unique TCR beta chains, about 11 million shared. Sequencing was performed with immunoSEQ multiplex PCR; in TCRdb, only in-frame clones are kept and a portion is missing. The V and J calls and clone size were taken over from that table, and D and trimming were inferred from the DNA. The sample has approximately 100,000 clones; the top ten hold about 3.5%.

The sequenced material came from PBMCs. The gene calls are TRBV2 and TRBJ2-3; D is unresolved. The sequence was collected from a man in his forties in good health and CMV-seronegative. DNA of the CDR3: TGTGCCAGCAGGCCACAGAAGGCGACAGATACGCAGTATTTT. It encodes CASRPQKATDTQYF.